Below, one T cell receptor beta chain is given with its context. Its target is not known. The sample belongs to a study of T-cell reconstitution after alpha-beta-depleted transplantation in children. Findings of the study overall: High day-60 TCRbeta diversity in some patients came from surviving recipient T cells and thymic progenitors.

The TCRbeta library was prepared with unique molecular identifiers. TCRdb passed the PCR reads through MiXCR, listing each CDR3 protein once. The sample consists of 480,000 or so distinct CDR3 sequences, under 12% of them appearing once. The CDR3 extends over 13 amino acids. Germline CDR1 SQVTM, CDR2 ANQGSEA. Losses at the gene ends were 4 bases for V and 6 bases for J; bases not matched to a gene: 5. This chain joins TRBV29-1 and TRBJ2-1, with 8 bases identical to TRBD2. The sample consisted of PBMCs, taken before TCRalphabeta/CD19-depleted stem cell transplant. This clonotype was sampled from a child aged 2 to 15 with inherited bone marrow failure, due to receive a stem cell transplant. In nucleotides, the CDR3 is TGCAGCGTTGCGGGGGGGCTAGCCAATGAGCAGTTCTTC. This codes for CSVAGGLANEQFF.